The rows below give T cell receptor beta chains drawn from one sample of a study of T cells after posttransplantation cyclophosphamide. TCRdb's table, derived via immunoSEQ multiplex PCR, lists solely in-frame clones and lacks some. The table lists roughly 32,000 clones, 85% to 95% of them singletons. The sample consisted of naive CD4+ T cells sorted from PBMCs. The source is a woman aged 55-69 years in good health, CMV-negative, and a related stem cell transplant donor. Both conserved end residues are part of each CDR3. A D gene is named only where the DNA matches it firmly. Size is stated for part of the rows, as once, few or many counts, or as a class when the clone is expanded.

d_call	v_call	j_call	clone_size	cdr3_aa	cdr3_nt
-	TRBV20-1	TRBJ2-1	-	CSARSKLQLFF	TGCAGTGCTAGAAGCAAACTTCAACTGTTCTTC
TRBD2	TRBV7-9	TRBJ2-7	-	CASSPLGAGGLYEQYF	TGTGCCAGCAGCCCGTTGGGGGCGGGAGGGCTCTACGAGCAGTACTTC
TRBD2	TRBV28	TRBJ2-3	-	CASSLGGTSGFQYF	TGTGCCAGCAGTTTAGGGGGGACTAGCGGGTTTCAGTATTTT
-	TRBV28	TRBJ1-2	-	CASSSDRRINYGYTF	TGTGCCAGCAGTTCGGACAGAAGAATTAACTATGGCTACACCTTC
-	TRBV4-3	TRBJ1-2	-	CASSRREGDGYTF	TGCGCCAGCAGCCGACGGGAGGGGGATGGCTACACCTTC
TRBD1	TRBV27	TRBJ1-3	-	CASSFQGAAGNTIYF	TGTGCCAGCAGTTTTCAGGGGGCAGCTGGAAACACCATATATTTT
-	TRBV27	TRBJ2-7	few	CASSLRPLLGQGTYEQYF	TGTGCCAGCAGTTTAAGGCCCTTGTTAGGGCAGGGGACCTACGAGCAGTACTTC
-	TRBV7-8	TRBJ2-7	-	CASSVAGVYEQYF	TGTGCCAGCAGCGTTGCCGGGGTTTACGAGCAGTACTTC
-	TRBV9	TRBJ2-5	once	CASSVEGAFKGETQYF	TGTGCCAGCAGCGTAGAAGGGGCTTTCAAGGGGGAGACCCAGTACTTC
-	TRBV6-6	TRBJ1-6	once	CANSYHPGAGSPLHF	TGTGCCAACAGTTACCACCCAGGGGCGGGTTCACCCCTCCACTTT
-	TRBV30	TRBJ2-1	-	CAWTVAVEQFF	TGTGCCTGGACCGTGGCCGTTGAGCAGTTCTTC
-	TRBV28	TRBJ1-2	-	CASSSTGSNRNGYTF	TGTGCCAGCAGTAGCACGGGGTCCAACCGGAATGGCTACACCTTC
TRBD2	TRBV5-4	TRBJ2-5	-	CASSLFMPGGQETQYF	TGTGCCAGCAGCTTGTTTATGCCGGGAGGCCAAGAGACCCAGTACTTC
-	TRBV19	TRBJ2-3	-	CASKDGGAGTDTQYF	TGTGCCAGTAAGGATGGGGGCGCCGGCACAGATACGCAGTATTTT
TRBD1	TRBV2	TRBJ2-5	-	CASSARGQETQYF	TGTGCCAGCAGTGCCAGGGGGCAAGAGACCCAGTACTTC
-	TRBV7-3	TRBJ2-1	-	CASSPQGGRNNEQFF	TGTGCCAGCAGCCCCCAGGGCGGTCGAAACAATGAGCAGTTCTTC
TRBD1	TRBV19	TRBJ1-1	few	CASSRDRATEAFF	TGTGCCAGTAGTCGTGACAGGGCCACTGAAGCTTTCTTT
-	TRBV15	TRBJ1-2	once	CATSRGDLANYGYTF	TGTGCCACCAGCAGAGGAGACCTAGCTAACTATGGCTACACCTTC
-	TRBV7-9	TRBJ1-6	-	CASSQGWATGSPLHF	TGTGCCAGCAGCCAAGGATGGGCTACGGGATCACCCCTCCACTTT
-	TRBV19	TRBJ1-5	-	CASSIPGKLGSNQPQHF	TGTGCCAGTAGTATTCCGGGAAAACTGGGCAGCAATCAGCCCCAGCATTTT
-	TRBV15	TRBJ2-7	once	CATSRGRDKVLVTYEQYF	TGTGCCACCAGCAGAGGCCGGGACAAGGTGCTTGTGACCTACGAGCAGTACTTC
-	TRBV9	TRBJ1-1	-	CASSVSGWVNTEAFF	TGTGCCAGCAGCGTTTCGGGATGGGTCAACACTGAAGCTTTCTTT
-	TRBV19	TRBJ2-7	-	CATRKQGVYEQYF	TGTGCGACTAGGAAGCAGGGGGTGTACGAGCAGTACTTC
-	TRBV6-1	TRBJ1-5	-	CASRTQSVSNQPQHF	TGTGCCAGCAGGACTCAAAGCGTTAGCAATCAGCCCCAGCATTTT
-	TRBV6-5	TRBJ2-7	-	CASRAGSPYEQYF	TGTGCCAGCAGAGCAGGTTCACCCTACGAGCAGTACTTC
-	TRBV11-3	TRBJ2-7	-	CARWGGPYEQYF	TGTGCCAGATGGGGAGGCCCCTACGAGCAGTACTTC
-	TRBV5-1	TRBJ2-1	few	CASSFLARRSSYNEQFF	TGCGCCAGCAGCTTTCTAGCGCGTAGGAGCTCCTACAATGAGCAGTTCTTC
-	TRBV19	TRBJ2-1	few	CASSTSPTRSYNEQFF	TGTGCCAGTAGTACGTCCCCAACACGCTCCTACAATGAGCAGTTCTTC
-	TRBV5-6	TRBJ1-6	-	CASSPFGTLRRNSPLHF	TGTGCCAGCAGCCCCTTCGGGACACTTAGAAGGAATTCACCCCTCCACTTT
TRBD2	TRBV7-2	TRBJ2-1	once	CASSLLLAGGRNEQFF	TGTGCCAGCAGCCTCCTGCTAGCGGGAGGTAGAAATGAGCAGTTCTTC
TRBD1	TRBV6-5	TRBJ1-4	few	CASSYSRAGGREKLFF	TGTGCCAGCAGTTACTCGAGAGCAGGGGGTCGTGAAAAACTGTTTTTT
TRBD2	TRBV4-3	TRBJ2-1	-	CASSRSTSGGLNEQFF	TGCGCCAGCAGCCGATCTACTAGCGGGGGCCTCAATGAGCAGTTCTTC
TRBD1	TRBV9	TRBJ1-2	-	CASSARDRGLSLQGYTF	TGTGCCAGCAGCGCCCGGGACAGGGGGCTTTCACTTCAGGGCTACACCTTC
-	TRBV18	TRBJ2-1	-	CASSPDRAGQRNEQFF	TGTGCCAGCTCACCGGATCGAGCGGGACAAAGAAATGAGCAGTTCTTC
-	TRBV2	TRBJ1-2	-	CASSRGGHGYTF	TGTGCCAGCTCCCGGGGGGGCCATGGCTACACCTTC
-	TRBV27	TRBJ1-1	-	CASTGWTEAFF	TGTGCCAGCACGGGGTGGACTGAAGCTTTCTTT
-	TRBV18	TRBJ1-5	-	CASSPGQYQPQHF	TGTGCCAGCTCACCCGGACAATATCAGCCCCAGCATTTT
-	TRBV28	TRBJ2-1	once	CASSHRNEQFF	TGTGCCAGCAGCCACAGAAATGAGCAGTTCTTC
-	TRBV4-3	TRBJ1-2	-	CASSQVNAANYGYTF	TGCGCCAGCAGCCAAGTTAATGCAGCTAACTATGGCTACACCTTC
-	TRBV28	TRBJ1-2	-	CASSPGGRYGYTF	TGTGCCAGCAGTCCCGGTGGGAGGTATGGCTACACCTTC
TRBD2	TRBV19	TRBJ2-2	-	CASRLAGGIGELFF	TGTGCCAGCAGACTAGCGGGAGGTATCGGGGAGCTGTTTTTT
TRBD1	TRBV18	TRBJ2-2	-	CASSTGQGNTGELFF	TGTGCCAGCTCAACTGGACAGGGGAACACCGGGGAGCTGTTTTTT
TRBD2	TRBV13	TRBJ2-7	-	CASSSSGLVTYEQYF	TGTGCCAGCAGCTCATCGGGACTAGTAACGTACGAGCAGTACTTC
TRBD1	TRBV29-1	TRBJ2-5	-	CSGRTGQETQYF	TGCAGCGGACGGACAGGTCAAGAGACCCAGTACTTC
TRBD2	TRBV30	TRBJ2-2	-	CAWSTGGSTGELFF	TGTGCCTGGAGCACGGGAGGGAGCACCGGGGAGCTGTTTTTT
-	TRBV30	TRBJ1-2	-	CAWSLGSGYTF	TGTGCCTGGAGTTTAGGGAGTGGCTACACCTTC